These 7 T cell receptor beta chains were all obtained from the same sample, sequenced in a study of beta chain features in type 1 diabetes. Since all of the isolated RNA was reverse transcribed, expressed TCRB transcripts were what got sequenced. TCRdb keeps only in-frame clones here, not all; method: immunoSEQ multiplex PCR. Of fewer than 150,000 clones in the sample, 6.9% were seen once. The specimen sequenced was central memory CD4+ T cells from blood. The source of these receptors is a young woman in good health.

This chain links TRBV6-5 with TRBJ2-1; 8 bases line up with TRBD1. CDR3 length: 13 amino acids. The germline gives CDR1 MNHEY, CDR2 SVGAGI. V lost 6 bases to trimming and J lost 5 bases; unmatched junction nucleotides: 3. CDR3 loop: CASRNRGDNEQFF. The CDR3 DNA follows: TGTGCCAGCAGGAACAGGGGGGACAATGAGCAGTTCTTC.

This clone was observed a few times. The V call is TRBV7-2, the J call TRBJ1-5, with D unresolved. The germline V gene has CDR1 SGHTA and CDR2 FQGNSA. With 5 bases removed from V and 7 bases from J, the gap between germline ends came to 12 bases. The CDR3 loop spans 13 amino acids. CDR3 bases: TGTGCCAGCAGCCGGCACAGAAACCAGCCCCAGCATTTT. Its protein is CASSRHRNQPQHF.

This clone has a handful of counts. The V gene is TRBV6-6, the J gene TRBJ2-7; 10 nucleotides agree with TRBD1. V lost 4 bases to trimming and J lost 3 bases; unmatched junction nucleotides: 0. The germline CDR1 and CDR2 sequences are MNHNY and SVGAGI (reference sequence). There are 13 residues in the CDR3. DNA for the CDR3: TGTGCCAGCAGTTGGACAGGGGGCTACGAGCAGTACTTC. Translation: CASSWTGGYEQYF.

This clone was detected only a few times. The chain uses TRBV30 and TRBJ1-3; D is undetermined. Trimming left V 2 bases short and J 0 bases short, with 5 bases between. Germline CDR1 reads GTSNPN; CDR2 reads SVGIG (reference sequence). This CDR3 is 13 amino acids long. The CDR3 spells CAWSSGSGNTIYF. The CDR3 DNA reads TGTGCCTGGAGTTCAGGCTCTGGAAACACCATATATTTT.

This rearrangement joins TRBV29-1 to TRBJ2-3; weak D call: TRBD2 (6 bases). Trimming left V 3 bases short and J 6 bases short, with 10 bases between. This CDR3 is 12 amino acids long. Germline lookup yields CDR1 SQVTM and CDR2 ANQGSEA. DNA for the CDR3: TGCAGCGTTGAGGGGACTCTCGATACGCAGTATTTT. Protein sequence: CSVEGTLDTQYF.

The chain joins TRBV7-3 to TRBJ2-7, with 8 positions matching TRBD1. J gave up 1 base and V 5 bases, and 7 bases lay outside the gene matches. The germline gives CDR1 SGHTA, CDR2 FQGTGA. This CDR3 is built from 15 residues. The CDR3 loop reads CASSTTGGSSYEQYF. CDR3 bases: TGTGCCAGCAGCACTACAGGGGGTTCTTCCTACGAGCAGTACTTC.

J is TRBJ2-3 and V is TRBV30; D perhaps matches TRBD2 (6 bases). The CDR3 extends over 15 amino acids. Deletions cut 0 bases from V and 1 base from J, with 11 bases between. Germline V gene sequence: CDR1 GTSNPN, CDR2 SVGIG (reference sequence). DNA for the CDR3: TGTGCCTGGAGTGTGTCAGCGGGCCGCACAGATACGCAGTATTTT. It specifies CAWSVSAGRTDTQYF.